These T cell receptor beta chains were read from a single sample in a study of radiotherapy plus CTLA-4 blockade in lung cancer. Clones were sequenced by immunoSEQ multiplex PCR, and TCRdb holds only the in-frame ones, with some missing. The sample has about 45,000 clones; roughly 60% are singletons. The starting material was peripheral blood, obtained from a patient treated with radiotherapy plus ipilimumab. The receptor set was obtained from a human donor with non-small cell lung cancer who had a partial response to radiotherapy plus ipilimumab. The CDR3 runs from the conserved cysteine through the conserved F or W. The D gene is left open where the match is weak. The size field is filled for only some rows; it gives once, few, many or a size class.

>TRBV10-3|14|TRBJ1-2|few|.
CAIKGQPSSYGYTF
TGTGCCATCAAAGGACAGCCTAGTAGCTATGGCTACACCTTC
>TRBV2|16|TRBJ2-5|.|TRBD2
CASSGVASGGQETQYF
TGTGCCAGCAGCGGGGTGGCTAGCGGGGGGCAAGAGACCCAGTACTTC
>TRBV19|13|TRBJ2-7|.|.
CASSISRGEEQYF
TGTGCCAGTAGTATTAGTCGGGGTGAAGAGCAGTACTTC
>TRBV27|18|TRBJ1-6|.|TRBD1
CASSLFGQGFGDNSPLHF
TGTGCCAGCAGTTTATTCGGACAGGGGTTCGGTGATAATTCACCCCTCCACTTT
>TRBV7-2|14|TRBJ1-2|.|TRBD1
CASIPGQGAYGYTF
TGTGCCAGCATCCCCGGACAGGGGGCATATGGCTACACCTTC
>TRBV27|15|TRBJ1-2|once|.
CASSFRQSPNYGYTF
TGTGCCAGCAGTTTCCGACAGAGCCCTAACTATGGCTACACCTTC
>TRBV28|14|TRBJ2-6|.|.
CASSLGPGANVLTF
TGTGCCAGCAGTTTAGGGCCTGGGGCCAACGTCCTGACTTTC
>TRBV11-3|16|TRBJ2-1|.|TRBD1
CASSLDRGSPYNEQFF
TGTGCCAGCTCCCTGGACAGGGGGTCCCCATACAATGAGCAGTTCTTC
>TRBV6-5|13|TRBJ2-1|.|.
CASSYPTEAEQFF
TGTGCCAGCAGTTATCCGACAGAGGCGGAACAGTTCTTC
>TRBV5-1|15|TRBJ2-6|.|TRBD2
CASTGLAAGANVLTF
TGCGCCAGCACAGGACTAGCGGCTGGGGCCAACGTCCTGACTTTC
>TRBV5-1|14|TRBJ2-7|.|.
CASSLWGDGGEQYF
TGCGCCAGCAGCTTGTGGGGGGATGGAGGCGAGCAGTACTTC
>TRBV18|14|TRBJ2-5|.|TRBD2
CASSRAGPPETQYF
TGTGCCAGCTCAAGAGCGGGGCCACCAGAGACCCAGTACTTC
>TRBV6-1|14|TRBJ2-7|.|TRBD2
CASSWGLASYEQYF
TGTGCCAGCAGTTGGGGACTAGCCTCCTACGAGCAGTACTTC
>TRBV27|14|TRBJ1-6|.|TRBD1
CASKPDRGPSPLHF
TGTGCCAGCAAACCTGACAGGGGGCCATCACCCCTCCACTTT
>TRBV18|13|TRBJ2-7|.|.
CASSPDSFGEQYF
TGTGCCAGCTCACCGGACTCCTTCGGCGAGCAGTACTTC
>TRBV5-4|16|TRBJ2-2|.|TRBD1
CASRAGQGTNTGELFF
TGTGCCAGCAGGGCGGGACAGGGGACGAACACCGGGGAGCTGTTTTTT
>TRBV7-9|12|TRBJ1-1|.|.
CASKGMNTEAFF
TGTGCCAGCAAGGGGATGAACACTGAAGCTTTCTTT
>TRBV2|14|TRBJ2-5|.|.
CASSEGGNGETQYF
TGTGCCAGCAGTGAAGGAGGGAACGGAGAGACCCAGTACTTC
>TRBV27|14|TRBJ2-2|.|.
CASRRDPTYGELFF
TGTGCCAGCAGGCGGGATCCCACATACGGGGAGCTGTTTTTT
>TRBV2|13|TRBJ2-1|.|.
CASSLTSTDEQFF
TGTGCCAGCAGCCTCACTAGTACCGATGAGCAGTTCTTC
>TRBV10-3|14|TRBJ2-5|.|TRBD2
CAISQLAGKETQYF
TGTGCCATCAGCCAGCTAGCGGGAAAAGAGACCCAGTACTTC
>TRBV6-1|13|TRBJ2-7|.|.
CASSVERTYEQYF
TGTGCCAGCAGTGTAGAAAGAACCTACGAGCAGTACTTC
>TRBV19|14|TRBJ2-7|.|.
CASSIGLTAYEQYF
TGTGCCAGTAGTATCGGACTTACCGCCTACGAGCAGTACTTC
>TRBV5-4|15|TRBJ1-6|.|.
CASSLERGGNSPLHF
TGTGCCAGCAGCCTTGAAAGGGGTGGGAATTCACCCCTCCACTTT
>TRBV4-2|19|TRBJ2-3|.|TRBD2
CASSQDLVSGGAVADTQYF
TGTGCCAGCAGCCAAGATCTGGTTAGCGGGGGGGCTGTGGCAGATACGCAGTATTTT
>TRBV6-5|14|TRBJ2-7|.|TRBD2
CASTRGGSGYEQYF
TGTGCCAGCACCCGGGGGGGTTCGGGGTACGAGCAGTACTTC
>TRBV7-9|19|TRBJ2-6|few|TRBD2
CASSAGLAGGFSGANVLTF
TGTGCCAGCAGCGCGGGACTAGCGGGGGGTTTCTCTGGGGCCAACGTCCTGACTTTC
>TRBV4-3|16|TRBJ2-7|.|TRBD2
CASSQDGASGLEKQYF
TGCGCCAGCAGCCAAGACGGGGCTAGCGGGTTAGAGAAGCAGTACTTC
>TRBV19|14|TRBJ2-1|once|.
CASRQGGLGNEQFF
TGTGCCAGTAGGCAGGGAGGTTTGGGAAATGAGCAGTTCTTC
>TRBV30|15|TRBJ1-3|.|.
CASEPRGFSGNTIYF
TGTGCCTCGGAACCGAGAGGTTTCTCTGGAAACACCATATATTTT
>TRBV10-3|12|TRBJ2-3|once|.
CAIRTTGTHQYF
TGTGCCATCAGAACGACCGGGACTCACCAGTATTTT
>TRBV7-9|13|TRBJ1-1|few|TRBD1
CASSWTGGTEAFF
TGTGCCAGCAGCTGGACAGGTGGGACTGAAGCTTTCTTT
>TRBV29-1|12|TRBJ2-7|.|TRBD1
CSVGTGWNEQYF
TGCAGCGTCGGGACAGGGTGGAACGAGCAGTACTTC
>TRBV5-1|14|TRBJ2-1|few|TRBD1
CASSLTGGNNEQFF
TGCGCCAGCAGCTTAACAGGGGGCAACAATGAGCAGTTCTTC
>TRBV4-1|15|TRBJ2-7|once|TRBD1
CASSQAGQGAYEQYF
TGCGCCAGCAGCCAAGCGGGACAGGGGGCCTACGAGCAGTACTTC
>TRBV7-6|17|TRBJ2-1|once|.
CASSSTLHRSSYNEQFF
TGTGCCAGCAGCTCGACTTTACATAGGAGCTCCTACAATGAGCAGTTCTTC
>TRBV9|15|TRBJ2-3|few|.
CASSRGVTSTDTQYF
TGTGCCAGCAGCCGCGGGGTTACAAGCACAGATACGCAGTATTTT
>TRBV4-3|15|TRBJ2-1|.|.
CASSQDPSAYNEQFF
TGCGCCAGCAGCCAAGACCCCTCCGCCTACAATGAGCAGTTCTTC
>TRBV27|13|TRBJ2-3|.|.
CASSFPGLDTQYF
TGTGCCAGCAGTTTCCCCGGGTTAGATACGCAGTATTTT
>TRBV19|16|TRBJ1-1|.|.
CASNVRTPPNNAEAFF
TGTGCCAGTAACGTTCGGACACCACCTAATAACGCTGAAGCTTTCTTT
>TRBV5-1|14|TRBJ2-5|many|TRBD1
CASSLATGVETQYF
TGCGCCAGCAGCTTGGCCACAGGGGTCGAGACCCAGTACTTC
>TRBV19|15|TRBJ2-1|once|TRBD1
CASSPTGGNYNEQFF
TGTGCCAGTAGTCCTACAGGGGGCAACTACAATGAGCAGTTCTTC
>TRBV5-5|15|TRBJ1-5|few|.
CASSLHTESNQPQHF
TGTGCCAGCAGCCTTCACACAGAGAGCAATCAGCCCCAGCATTTT
>TRBV2|15|TRBJ1-1|.|.
CASSESRARGTEAFF
TGTGCCAGCAGTGAATCTAGGGCTAGGGGCACTGAAGCTTTCTTT
>TRBV19|17|TRBJ2-3|.|.
CASSITTPPGDTDTQYF
TGTGCCAGTAGTATTACGACCCCCCCGGGAGACACAGATACGCAGTATTTT
>TRBV5-1|14|TRBJ2-1|few|TRBD1
CASSPGTGGHEQFF
TGCGCCAGCAGCCCAGGGACAGGGGGGCATGAGCAGTTCTTC
>TRBV6-1|15|TRBJ2-7|.|.
CASSEAHGSNYEQYF
TGTGCCAGCAGTGAAGCGCACGGGAGCAACTACGAGCAGTACTTC
>TRBV27|16|TRBJ1-1|.|.
CASSLSPPSRYTEAFF
TGTGCCAGCAGTTTATCGCCCCCATCTAGGTACACTGAAGCTTTCTTT
>TRBV7-3|14|TRBJ1-3|few|.
CASSLPGMGNTIYF
TGTGCCAGCAGCTTACCGGGTATGGGAAACACCATATATTTT
>TRBV7-6|16|TRBJ2-1|.|.
CASSLRIESAYNEQFF
TGTGCCAGCAGCCTCCGGATTGAGAGCGCGTACAATGAGCAGTTCTTC
>TRBV6-1|13|TRBJ1-2|.|TRBD1
CASRGQGTGGYTF
TGTGCCAGCAGGGGACAGGGGACGGGAGGCTACACCTTC
>TRBV19|15|TRBJ1-1|few|TRBD1
CASSFFAGGNTEAFF
TGTGCCAGTAGTTTTTTCGCAGGGGGCAACACTGAAGCTTTCTTT
>TRBV30|15|TRBJ2-2|.|.
CAWSPISVSTGELFF
TGTGCCTGGAGTCCCATCTCGGTTTCAACCGGGGAGCTGTTTTTT
>TRBV18|16|TRBJ2-1|.|TRBD2
CASSPPGSGIHNEQFF
TGTGCCAGCTCACCACCGGGGAGCGGGATTCACAATGAGCAGTTCTTC
>TRBV7-9|15|TRBJ1-2|.|TRBD1
CASSARDRDIGGYTF
TGTGCCAGCAGCGCTCGGGACAGGGATATAGGTGGCTACACCTTC
>TRBV5-8|14|TRBJ2-5|.|.
CASSLSGTRETQYF
TGTGCCAGCAGCTTGTCTGGGACTCGAGAGACCCAGTACTTC
>TRBV7-9|13|TRBJ2-7|few|.
CASSSRGPDEQYF
TGTGCCAGCAGCTCCAGGGGACCGGACGAGCAGTACTTC
>TRBV11-2|15|TRBJ1-3|.|.
CASSTSVGGGNTIYF
TGTGCCAGCAGCACTAGCGTGGGGGGTGGAAACACCATATATTTT
>TRBV5-1|14|TRBJ2-3|.|TRBD2
CASSPGGGPDTQYF
TGCGCCAGCAGCCCCGGGGGGGGCCCAGATACGCAGTATTTT
>TRBV18|13|TRBJ2-5|.|.
CASSPRDRETQYF
TGTGCCAGCTCACCGCGGGACAGAGAGACCCAGTACTTC